The next 9 T cell receptor beta chains were all read from a single sample in a study of OX40 agonist ivuxolimab in advanced cancers. This table comes from immunoSEQ multiplex PCR, and its TCRdb copy is limited to in-frame clones, with some not included. The sample carries 5,000 or so clones, less than 75% recorded once. This specimen consisted of CD4+ or CD8+ T cells sorted from blood, obtained in a trial of the OX40 agonist ivuxolimab. The receptors come from an adult with an advanced solid tumor such as melanoma, head and neck, liver or kidney cancer.

V is TRBV18 and J is TRBJ1-2; 7 nucleotides match TRBD1. V gave up 6 bases and J gave up 0 bases; unmatched junction bases: 10. Germline loops: CDR1 KGHSH, CDR2 LQKENI. This CDR3 is built from 16 residues. CDR3 sequence: CASSGWGTDANYGYTF. The CDR3 region has the DNA TGTGCCAGCTCGGGATGGGGGACAGACGCTAACTATGGCTACACCTTC.

The V gene is TRBV7-9, the J gene TRBJ2-3; D unresolved. The germline gives CDR1 SEHNR, CDR2 FQNEAQ (reference sequence). The CDR3 consists of 13 residues. V was clipped by 4 bases and J by 2 bases, with 7 bases between them. The CDR3 DNA is TGTGCCAGCAGCTCAACTACCACAGATACGCAGTATTTT. Protein: CASSSTTTDTQYF.

The CDR3 protein is CASSEGKGGPYEQYF. The CDR3 DNA reads as TGTGCCAGCAGCGAGGGAAAGGGAGGCCCCTACGAGCAGTACTTC. This chain uses TRBV9 with TRBJ2-7; D is possibly TRBD2 (6 bases). CDR3 length: 15 residues. V was shortened by 3 bases and J by 2 bases, with 15 bases between the two germline ends. CDR1 SGDLS and CDR2 YYNGEE come from the germline V gene.

This clone was seen just once. The chain links TRBV12-2 to TRBJ1-2; the table's D call of TRBD1 was not tested on the DNA. TRBV12-2 is an annotated pseudogene. This CDR3 spans 14 amino acids. CDR3 bases: TGTGCAAGTCGCTTTTTTTGCGACAGGGGTCGGTACACCTTC. Its translation: CASRFFCDRGRYTF.

The J gene is TRBJ2-7, the V gene TRBV6-5; 8 bases agree with TRBD1. The germline V gene has CDR1 MNHEY and CDR2 SVGAGI. This CDR3 contains 14 residues. Losses at the gene ends were 4 bases for V and 5 bases for J; bases not matched to a gene: 7. The CDR3: CASSSGQAVDEQYF. CDR3 bases: TGTGCCAGCAGTTCGGGACAGGCCGTAGACGAGCAGTACTTC.

The V gene is TRBV2, the J gene TRBJ2-3; 7 bases agree with TRBD1. Germline V gene data show CDR1 as SNHLY and CDR2 as FYNNEI. This CDR3 comprises 15 residues. The junction had 7 bases not matched to a gene; V was cut back by 5 bases and J by 2 bases. The CDR3 region is CASSTLTGTTDTQYF. The DNA of the CDR3 is TGTGCCAGCAGTACCCTGACAGGGACCACAGATACGCAGTATTTT.

The V and J genes are TRBV6-1 and TRBJ1-2; D is perhaps TRBD1 (6 bases). Trimming removed 5 bases at V and 10 bases at J, with 23 bases between. The germline CDR1 and CDR2 sequences are MNHNS and SASEGT. The CDR3 has 15 residues. The CDR3 spells CASSTGSAALGDYTF. As DNA, the CDR3 is TGTGCCAGCAGTACAGGGTCAGCCGCTCTGGGGGACTACACCTTC.

The chain recombines TRBV25-1 with TRBJ1-3, with unresolved D. The CDR3 runs 12 residues. CDR1 MGHDK and CDR2 SYGVNS come from the germline V gene. V lost 6 bases, J lost 4 bases, and 7 bases lay in between. Here the CDR3 DNA reads TGTGCCAGCAGCCTCCTCGGAAACACCATATATTTT. As protein: CASSLLGNTIYF. The full variable domain, completed using reference TRBV25-1 and TRBJ1-3, is EADIYQTPRYLVIGTGKKITLECSQTMGHDKMYWYQQDPGMELHLIHYSYGVNSTEKGDLSSESTVSRIRTEHFPLTLESARPSHTSQYLCASSLLGNTIYFGEGSWLTVV.

This chain links TRBV19 with TRBJ1-1, with D unresolved. The V gene lost 10 bases and the J gene lost 6 bases, with 12 bases spanning the gap. The CDR3 length is 11 residues. CDR1 LNHDA and CDR2 SQIVND come from the germline V gene (reference sequence). The CDR3 sequence: CATQGRPEAFF. CDR3 nucleotides: TGTGCCACCCAAGGGAGACCTGAAGCTTTCTTT.